Listed below are T cell receptor beta chains from one sample, sequenced in a study of T-cell reconstitution after alpha-beta-depleted transplantation in children. TCRdb re-analysed the PCR reads in MiXCR, keeping a single row per CDR3 protein. The sample lists roughly 570,000 distinct CDR3 sequences, over 25% seen once, with about 35% in the top ten. Sequencing used PBMCs, obtained before TCRalphabeta/CD19-depleted stem cell transplant. The origin of the receptors is a boy younger than two with Wiskott-Aldrich syndrome, due to receive a stem cell transplant. Both conserved end residues are part of each CDR3. D genes are given only for firm matches. Only some rows state a clone size, as once, few, many or a class for expanded clones.

CDR3 protein	CDR3 DNA	D gene	clone size	V gene	J gene
CASSSQGSTYGYTF	TGCGCCAGCAGCTCTCAGGGGAGCACCTATGGCTACACCTTC	.	.	TRBV5-1	TRBJ1-2
CASSFWGRGDTQYF	TGTGCCAGCAGCTTTTGGGGGCGAGGAGATACGCAGTATTTT	.	few	TRBV7-9	TRBJ2-3
CSARKYQETQYF	TGCAGTGCTCGGAAGTACCAAGAGACCCAGTACTTC	.	.	TRBV20-1	TRBJ2-5
CASSVGTAFSYEQYF	TGCGCCAGCAGCGTAGGGACAGCCTTTTCCTACGAGCAGTACTTC	TRBD1	.	TRBV5-1	TRBJ2-7
CASSRSGGNTGELFF	TGTGCCAGCAGCCGTAGCGGAGGGAACACCGGGGAGCTGTTTTTT	.	.	TRBV11-2	TRBJ2-2
CATSDSGWSYNEQFF	TGTGCCACCAGTGATTCGGGATGGTCCTACAATGAGCAGTTCTTC	.	few	TRBV24-1	TRBJ2-1
CSADGGSGNTIYF	TGCAGTGCAGATGGGGGATCTGGAAACACCATATATTTT	.	few	TRBV20-1	TRBJ1-3
CASNPSGSRANEQFF	TGCGCCAGCAACCCTAGCGGGAGCCGGGCCAATGAGCAGTTCTTC	TRBD2	.	TRBV5-1	TRBJ2-1
CASALLYEQYF	TGTGCCAGTGCCCTGTTATACGAGCAGTACTTC	.	few	TRBV12-3/TRBV12-4	TRBJ2-7
CASSHGWRETPTDTQYF	TGTGCCAGCAGCCACGGGTGGAGGGAGACGCCCACAGATACGCAGTATTTT	.	.	TRBV5-5	TRBJ2-3
CSASEDYYNEQFF	TGCAGTGCTAGTGAGGACTACTACAATGAGCAGTTCTTC	.	few	TRBV20-1	TRBJ2-1
CAWSVRRLATHTQYF	TGTGCCTGGAGTGTACGACGACTAGCGACTCATACGCAGTATTTT	TRBD2	.	TRBV30	TRBJ2-3
CASNQGSRGYWETQYF	TGCGCCAGCAACCAGGGCTCGCGGGGATATTGGGAGACCCAGTACTTC	.	few	TRBV5-1	TRBJ2-5
CASSHGTRGTLSYEQYF	TGCGCCAGCAGCCACGGAACAAGGGGGACCCTTTCCTACGAGCAGTACTTC	.	.	TRBV4-1	TRBJ2-7
CAWSINRGNTEAFF	TGTGCCTGGAGTATAAACAGGGGGAACACTGAAGCTTTCTTT	TRBD1	.	TRBV30	TRBJ1-1
CAGSLEFNEQFF	TGCGCCGGCAGCTTGGAATTCAATGAGCAGTTCTTC	.	.	TRBV5-1	TRBJ2-1
CSASETSGFLYEQYF	TGCAGTGCTAGTGAGACTAGCGGGTTCCTCTACGAGCAGTACTTC	TRBD2	few	TRBV20-1	TRBJ2-7
CASSPIEGVGYTF	TGTGCCAGCAGCCCAATAGAAGGTGTTGGCTACACCTTC	.	few	TRBV3-1	TRBJ1-2
CSALAGNTDTQYF	TGCAGCGCACTAGCGGGGAACACAGATACGCAGTATTTT	TRBD2	few	TRBV29-1	TRBJ2-3
CASRRSTRTNIQYF	TGTGCCAGCAGACGATCTACCAGGACGAACATTCAGTACTTC	.	.	TRBV12-3/TRBV12-4	TRBJ2-4
CASSFADRIYEQYF	TGTGCCAGCAGCTTTGCCGACAGGATCTACGAGCAGTACTTC	.	few	TRBV5-6	TRBJ2-7
CASSLNRGAADTQYF	TGTGCCAGCAGTTTAAACAGGGGTGCCGCAGATACGCAGTATTTT	TRBD1	.	TRBV28	TRBJ2-3
CASSSTGGLEETQYF	TGCGCCAGCAGCTCTACAGGGGGTTTAGAAGAGACCCAGTACTTC	TRBD1	few	TRBV5-1	TRBJ2-5
CASSVDGTAYGYTF	TGTGCCAGCAGCGTAGACGGGACAGCCTATGGCTACACCTTC	TRBD1	.	TRBV9	TRBJ1-2